This TCR beta chain was observed in a study of response to subunit inactivated influenza vaccine (dated by TCRdb to between 2018 and 2020). As for the study more broadly: Deep quantitative T cell receptor repertoire profiling was used in the study to track responses to a trivalent subunit inactivated influenza vaccine. Findings and caveats that apply to the study as a whole: The authors proposed that each seasonal influenza vaccination may bring in only a limited number of new T cells.

The CDR3, cysteine through phenylalanine, is 16 amino acids long. The only DNA kept is the CDR3, 48 bases in frame from the first base. The V end loses 0 bases and the J end loses 5 bases, and a stretch of 15 bases separates them. CDR1 SGHDT and CDR2 YYEEEE are derived from the germline V gene. The method was RT-PCR. The sample was run on an Illumina HiSeq 2500. TCRdb itself trimmed the public reads at Q25 with fastp, ran MiXCR and retained productive beta chains. Duplicate CDR3 protein sequences are folded into a single record with the most common DNA and genes. The sample profile shows about 570,000 distinct CDR3 sequences; around 11% of them were found once. About 11% of the sample goes to the ten largest clones. This clonotype showed up just a few times. The antigen it binds to is not known. No much larger clone is present one base from it, and per-base qualities are unavailable. These records were also assigned to another study, of T cells expressing NK-cell markers. The second publication reports: The TCR beta cDNA libraries were made using 5'RACE template switching, a step that added both a universal primer site and unique molecular identifiers. Fewer than ten donors provided sorted CD3+CD56+NKG2C+, CD3+CD56+NKG2C- and CD3+CD56-NKG2C+ T-cell subsets, whose TCR beta-chain repertoires were profiled. Among the eight sequenced donors, only one was HCMV-seronegative, while the other seven were HCMV-seropositive. To restrict sorting to alphabetaTCR-expressing T cells, an anti-gammadeltaTCR antibody was added in several experiments. In six donors, the dominant CD3+CD56+NKG2C+ clonotypes ranked among the top 10 CD8+ clonotypes, making up about 1.0-7.0% of CD8+ T cells. Those dominant clonotypes were again the most abundant among CD3+CD56-NKG2C+ cells in a handful of donors, at about 28.3-60.1%. It remained unclear whether the expanded NKG2C-expressing T cell clones were specific for HCMV antigens. The study sequenced eight donors, all healthy volunteers chosen at random: three men and five women. HCMV-specific IgG was detected in serum with a commercial ELISA kit to determine HCMV serostatus. Ficoll density gradient centrifugation was used to isolate peripheral blood mononuclear cells from blood. Bulk peripheral blood T-cell repertoires were additionally sequenced from unsorted PBMC for 5 or 6 donors. Priming for cDNA synthesis came from the TCR beta constant segment, and two successive PCR amplification steps followed. Sequencing of the libraries produced 2 x 150 bp reads on Illumina HiSeq 2000/2500, MiSeq or NextSeq. MIGEC was used to demultiplex reads and group the reads by UMI, and MiTCR was used to assemble and quantify clonotypes. To exclude erroneous sequences, only TCR cDNA sequences supported by at least two reads were retained. The tcR package was used for downstream repertoire analysis, with clonotypes matched between fractions based on CDR3 nucleotide sequence plus V segment. VDJmatch was used to annotate antigen specificity against VDJdb, with one amino acid substitution allowed in CDR3.

This clonotype originated in a man between 45 and 60 years old who received an inactivated influenza vaccine. Donor details come from another sample of the same person, matched by shared clones. The rearrangement combines TRBV5-6 with TRBJ1-5, with TRBD1 tentatively as D gene (6 bases match). The sample was PBMCs from blood, taken on the day of vaccination. This receptor has the CDR3 CASSLAGRGVYQPQHF. The nucleotide sequence is given as TGTGCCAGCAGCTTGGCCGGCAGGGGAGTTTATCAGCCCCAGCATTTT.